The 27 T cell receptor beta chains reported below all come from one sample, sequenced in a study of spatial heterogeneity in lung cancer. Study-level findings and limits: How many expanded intratumoral alpha and beta TCRs were present tracked the tumor mutation count, which was a count of nonsynonymous mutations.

TCRdb re-analysed the 5' RACE reads in MiXCR, keeping a single row per CDR3 protein. The table lists roughly 5,700 distinct CDR3 sequences, around 8% of them singletons. The time point is: sample taken at primary tumor resection. The antigens for these receptors are not known. The sample consisted of lung tumor tissue, taken at surgery. These receptor sequences come from a female donor with early-stage non-small cell lung cancer.

This clonotype was picked up many times. This beta chain represents an off-target read in a library built for alpha chains; its size is of limited meaning. V gene TRBV20-1 combines with J gene TRBJ2-7, with TRBD2 matching 15 bases. The CDR3 has 13 residues. CDR1 and CDR2 (germline): DFQATT, SNEGSKA (reference sequence). Trimming removed 6 bases from V and 6 bases from J; junction bases left unmatched: 3. The CDR3 reads CSAGLAGGSEQYF. In DNA form, the CDR3 reads TGCAGTGCCGGACTAGCGGGAGGGAGCGAGCAGTACTTC.

By share, this clonotype ranks as medium-sized. This beta chain slipped into a library made for alpha chains as a stray read, so its size is not meaningful. This chain joins TRBV18 and TRBJ2-7; possibly TRBD2 for D (5 bases). Germline V gives CDR1 KGHSH, CDR2 LQKENI. CDR3 length equals 14 residues. V lost 3 bases and J lost 2, with 11 bases in between. In DNA form, the CDR3 reads TGTGCCAGCTCACCGGGAAGCGGCCCCTACGAGCAGTACTTC. Its translation: CASSPGSGPYEQYF. Full variable domain (remainder filled in from reference TRBV18 and TRBJ2-7): NAGVMQNPRHLVRRRGQEARLRCSPMKGHSHVYWYRQLPEEGLKFMVYLQKENIIDESGMPKERFSAEFPKEGPSILRIQQVVRGDSAAYFCASSPGSGPYEQYFGPGTRLTVT.

This clonotype was detected only a few times. This beta chain turned up in a library designed for alpha chains; as an off-target read, its abundance says little. The chain is built from TRBV7-2 and TRBJ2-1, with D possibly TRBD2 on 6 matching bases. Germline V gives CDR1 SGHTA, CDR2 FQGNSA. This CDR3 has 15 amino acids. V lost 3 bases and J 0 bases, leaving 9 bases between the germline ends. CDR3 protein: CASSFDGSSYNEQFF. The CDR3 nucleotides read TGTGCCAGCAGCTTCGACGGGAGCTCCTACAATGAGCAGTTCTTC.

This clonotype is labeled as medium-sized. The library was built for alpha chains, so this beta chain is an off-target read and its size means little. The genes are TRBV28 and TRBJ2-1; D is undetermined. Trimming took 7 bases from V and 3 from J, leaving 13 bases between them. Per the germline V gene, CDR1 is MDHEN and CDR2 is SYDVKM. The CDR3 is 14 amino acids. CDR3 in amino acids: CASTTVQLYNEQFF. The DNA of the CDR3 is TGTGCCAGCACCACCGTACAGCTCTACAATGAGCAGTTCTTC.

This clonotype has ten or more counts. This beta chain lies outside the target of a library built for alpha chains; its clone size means little. The chain carries TRBV7-2 and TRBJ1-4, with D maybe TRBD1 (6 bases). From germline, CDR1 is SGHTA and CDR2 FQGNSA. Trimming left V 1 base short and J 7 bases short, with 10 bases between. The CDR3 is 14 residues long. CDR3 coding DNA: TGTGCCAGCAGCTTAGGAGGGGGAGGTGAAAAACTGTTTTTT. Translating gives CASSLGGGGEKLFF.

This clonotype is medium-sized (0.01 to 0.1%) within its sample. This beta chain is an off-target read within a library intended for alpha chains, so its frequency means little. The gene calls are TRBV20-1 and TRBJ1-1, with a possible D match to TRBD1 (5 bases). CDR1 is DFQATT, CDR2 SNEGSKA, per germline (reference sequence). This CDR3 has 15 residues. CDR3 amino acids: CSAELPGPPNTEAFF. The CDR3 bases are TGCAGCGCCGAGTTACCGGGACCTCCGAACACTGAAGCTTTCTTT.

Judged by abundance, this clonotype is medium-sized. This beta chain was picked up by a library intended for alpha chains and is off target, so its count carries little meaning. The CDR3 DNA follows: TGTGCCATCAGTGTAACTAGCTCCTACGAGCAGTACTTC. Translating it yields CAISVTSSYEQYF. The V gene is TRBV10-3, the J gene TRBJ2-7; D is perhaps TRBD2 (5 bases). In germline, CDR1 is ENHRY, CDR2 SYGVKD. There are 13 residues in the CDR3. The ends were cut back, 4 bases at V and 0 bases at J, with 7 bases in the middle.

Turning to this clonotype: This beta chain is an off-target read within a library intended for alpha chains, so its frequency means little. This chain links TRBV5-4 with TRBJ1-3; 11 bases are a match to TRBD1. This CDR3 contains 18 residues. Trimming cost V 2 bases and J 2 bases; bases outside gene matches: 9. CDR1 is SGHNT, CDR2 YYREEE, per germline (reference sequence). Here the CDR3 reads CASSFGQGAIQPGNTIYF. In DNA, the CDR3 is TGTGCCAGCAGCTTCGGACAGGGGGCAATTCAGCCTGGAAACACCATATATTTT.

This clonotype rates as medium-sized. Little can be read into the size of this beta chain, an off-target read in a library designed for alpha chains. V and J are TRBV11-1 and TRBJ2-5, with TRBD2 matching 8 bases. CDR1 is SGHAT, CDR2 FQDESV, per germline (reference sequence). With 4 bases clipped from V and 5 bases from J, the junction kept 6 bases outside the gene matches. The CDR3 has 14 residues. CDR3: CASSSLAGRETQYF. The CDR3 bases are TGTGCCAGCAGCTCGTTAGCGGGACGGGAGACCCAGTACTTC.

In this sample, this clonotype is medium-sized. The library was designed around alpha chains, so this beta chain is a stray read whose abundance carries little weight. V is TRBV20-1 and J is TRBJ1-1; tentative D call: TRBD1 (5 bases). The germline V gene encodes CDR1 DFQATT and CDR2 SNEGSKA (reference sequence). Trimming stripped 3 bases from V and 1 base from J, with 9 bases between. The CDR3 is made up of 13 amino acids. Here the CDR3 reads CSARDIKNTEAFF. For the CDR3, the DNA is TGCAGTGCTAGGGACATCAAGAACACTGAAGCTTTCTTT.

This clonotype was counted at least ten times. This beta chain lies outside the target of a library built for alpha chains; its clone size means little. This chain connects TRBV12-3 or TRBV12-4 to TRBJ2-3, with D uncertain. The CDR3 length is 11 residues. The germline V and J ends were trimmed by 6 bases and 5 bases, with 6 bases remaining between them. The CDR3 coding sequence is TGTGCCAGCAGCTACAGAGATACGCAGTATTTT. The encoded protein is CASSYRDTQYF.

This clonotype is medium-sized (0.01 to 0.1%) within its sample. Found in a library prepared for alpha chains, this beta chain is an off-target read, and its abundance has little meaning. This chain joins TRBV6-5 and TRBJ1-2; D is perhaps TRBD1 (5 bases). The germline V gene encodes CDR1 MNHEY and CDR2 SVGAGI. The CDR3 runs to 14 residues. Trimming pared 1 base from V and 4 bases from J, leaving 10 bases between. The CDR3 loop reads CASSYYRDGYGYTF. The CDR3 nucleotides read TGTGCCAGCAGTTACTATAGGGACGGCTATGGCTACACCTTC.

This clonotype was seen repeatedly, ten times or more. The library was prepared for alpha chains; this beta chain is a stray read, so its frequency means little. The chain carries TRBV12-3 or TRBV12-4 and TRBJ2-5; 11 nucleotides align to TRBD2. Unmatched junction bases numbered 11, after V lost 1 base and J lost 7 bases. The CDR3 loop spans 17 amino acids. This CDR3 is CASSLGASGGTLGTQYF. DNA of the CDR3: TGTGCCAGCAGTTTAGGGGCTAGCGGGGGGACCCTCGGGACCCAGTACTTC.

Many counts were recorded for this clonotype. Because the library targeted alpha chains, this beta chain is an off-target read whose size means little. V is TRBV5-4 and J is TRBJ2-1; TRBD2 agrees at 12 bases. The length of the CDR3 is 15 residues. Germline V gene data show CDR1 as SGHNT and CDR2 as YYREEE (reference sequence). Trimming at V came to 4 bases and at J to 9 bases, leaving 8 bases not matched to a gene. CDR3 nucleotide sequence: TGTGCCAGCAGCCCGACTAGCGGGGGAGTGGGTGAGCAGTTCTTC. Its translation is CASSPTSGGVGEQFF.

In its sample, this clonotype was seen many times. Because this beta chain is a stray read in a library intended to capture alpha chains, its abundance should not be given much weight. The chain employs TRBV9 and TRBJ2-5, with D tentatively TRBD1 or TRBD2 (7 bases each). The CDR3 totals 15 residues. Germline CDR1 reads SGDLS; CDR2 reads YYNGEE. V was trimmed by 3 bases and J by 3 bases, leaving 15 bases between them. CDR3 in amino acids: CASSAGGGSEETQYF. The CDR3 DNA reads TGTGCCAGCAGCGCAGGGGGGGGCTCAGAAGAGACCCAGTACTTC. The complete variable domain, with remaining parts taken from reference TRBV9 and TRBJ2-5, reads DSGVTQTPKHLITATGQRVTLRCSPRSGDLSVYWYQQSLDQGLQFLIQYYNGEERAKGNILERFSAQQFPDLHSELNLSSLELGDSALYFCASSAGGGSEETQYFGPGTRLLVL.

Details on this clonotype: The size of this beta chain means little, since it is a stray read in a library made for alpha chains. The rearrangement links TRBV4-1 to TRBJ1-2, with 8 bases matching TRBD1. Germline V gene data show CDR1 as MGHRA and CDR2 as YSYEKL. CDR3 size: 15 residues. V trimming: 3 bases; J trimming: 0 bases; junction bases outside the gene matches: 3. Written as DNA, the CDR3 is TGCGCCAGCAGCCACGGACAGGGAACTAACTATGGCTACACCTTC. It codes for CASSHGQGTNYGYTF.

This clonotype was recorded at least ten times. This beta chain turned up in a library designed for alpha chains; as an off-target read, its abundance says little. The chain recombines TRBV20-1 with TRBJ1-1; a possible D gene is TRBD1 (5 bases). With 2 bases removed from V and 2 bases from J, the gap between germline ends came to 15 bases. This CDR3 contains 15 residues. Per the germline V gene, CDR1 is DFQATT and CDR2 is SNEGSKA (reference sequence). The CDR3 loop reads CSARYPGIENTEAFF. Here the CDR3 DNA reads TGCAGTGCTAGATACCCAGGGATAGAAAACACTGAAGCTTTCTTT.

This clonotype is classed as medium-sized. Because this beta chain is a stray read in a library intended to capture alpha chains, its abundance should not be given much weight. This rearrangement joins TRBV5-5 to TRBJ2-5, with a possible D match to TRBD2 (6 bases). V gave up 4 bases and J gave up 0 bases, with 10 bases separating them. Germline V CDR1 and CDR2: SGHKS, YYEKEE (reference sequence). This CDR3 is built from 14 residues. The CDR3: CASSPGTYQETQYF. CDR3 DNA sequence: TGTGCCAGCAGCCCTGGGACTTACCAAGAGACCCAGTACTTC.

By share, this clonotype counts as medium-sized. Little can be read into the size of this beta chain, an off-target read in a library designed for alpha chains. This rearrangement joins TRBV7-2 to TRBJ2-7; 9 bases are shared with TRBD2. With 3 bases clipped from V and 4 bases from J, the junction kept 7 bases outside the gene matches. Germline V gene data show CDR1 as SGHTA and CDR2 as FQGNSA. The CDR3 is made up of 15 amino acids. CDR3 DNA: TGTGCCAGCAGCTTTAGTAGCGGGAGAGGGTACGAGCAGTACTTC. Its protein product is CASSFSSGRGYEQYF.

This clonotype was detected ten times or more. The library was built for alpha chains, so this beta chain is an off-target read and its size means little. This chain joins TRBV5-4 and TRBJ2-2, with 10 bases identical to TRBD2. The CDR3 loop spans 18 amino acids. J gave up 9 bases and V 1 base, and 15 bases lay outside the gene matches. CDR1 is SGHNT, CDR2 YYREEE, per germline (reference sequence). The CDR3 spells CASSLSSGGVRSRRELFF. In DNA form, the CDR3 reads TGTGCCAGCAGCTTGTCAAGCGGGGGGGTAAGAAGCCGCCGGGAGCTGTTTTTT.

This clonotype is judged large. Since the library was made to target alpha chains, this beta chain is a stray read and its abundance is not meaningful. The chain is built from TRBV15 and TRBJ2-3; 7 bases align to TRBD1. CDR1 LNHNV and CDR2 YYDKDF come from the germline V gene (reference sequence). The CDR3 contains 14 residues. J gave up 0 bases and V 3 bases, and 0 bases lay outside the gene matches. CDR3 in amino acids: CATSRTGSTDTQYF. In nucleotides, the CDR3 is TGTGCCACCAGCAGGACAGGGAGCACAGATACGCAGTATTTT.

This clonotype is medium-sized by share. As an off-target read in a library built for alpha chains, this beta chain has a frequency of little significance. The chain combines TRBV3-1 with TRBJ2-1, with 10 bases that match TRBD1. This CDR3 is built from 15 residues. Germline CDR1 is LGHDT and CDR2 is YNNKEL (reference sequence). The trim removed 5 bases at V and 3 bases at J, leaving 4 bases unmatched. The CDR3 here is CASSYRTGGYNEQFF. In DNA form, the CDR3 reads TGTGCCAGCAGCTACCGGACAGGGGGCTACAATGAGCAGTTCTTC.

At least ten counts were recorded for this clonotype. This beta chain is an off-target read within a library intended for alpha chains, so its frequency means little. The CDR3 nucleotides are TGTGCCAGCAGTTTTAGGGGCAGGGGCCAAAGCAATCAGCCCCAGCATTTT. Amino acids: CASSFRGRGQSNQPQHF. This chain connects TRBV12-3 or TRBV12-4 to TRBJ1-5, with a weak D call TRBD1 (6 bases). Trimming removed 3 bases from V and 1 base from J, with 16 bases in between. This CDR3 is built from 17 residues.

This clonotype came up many times. The size of this beta chain means little, since it is a stray read in a library made for alpha chains. The V call is TRBV6-6, the J call TRBJ2-3; maybe TRBD2 (6 bases). Germline CDR1 and CDR2: MNHNY and SVGAGI (reference sequence). There are 16 residues in the CDR3. V lost 2 bases and J 0 bases, leaving 12 bases between the germline ends. In DNA form, the CDR3 reads TGTGCCAGCAGTTACGGAGGGGCGCGGAGCACAGATACGCAGTATTTT. Translation gives CASSYGGARSTDTQYF.

As for this clonotype: In a library made to pick up alpha chains, this beta chain is a stray read with a size that means little. DNA of the CDR3: TGTGCCAGCAGCCGGAATTGGGGGACAAGTAAAGAGACCCAGTACTTC. Translation: CASSRNWGTSKETQYF. The chain is built from TRBV14 and TRBJ2-5, with TRBD1 as a possible D gene (6 bases). The CDR3 has 16 amino acids. CDR1 and CDR2 from the germline V gene are SGHDN and FVKESK. Trimming removed 4 bases from V and 3 bases from J, with 18 bases in between.

A word on this clonotype: Since it is a stray read in a library aimed at alpha chains, this beta chain has a size that is not meaningful. This chain joins TRBV20-1 and TRBJ2-7; D not certain. The CDR3 loop spans 14 amino acids. Germline-derived CDR1 and CDR2 are DFQATT and SNEGSKA (reference sequence). V lost 0 bases to trimming and J lost 4 bases, with 13 bases between them. The CDR3 sequence: CSARDPGEGYEQYF. In DNA, the CDR3 is TGCAGTGCTAGAGACCCTGGAGAAGGGTACGAGCAGTACTTC.

A remark on this clonotype: This beta chain slipped into a library made for alpha chains as a stray read, so its size is not meaningful. The chain joins TRBV29-1 to TRBJ2-2; 8 positions agree with TRBD1. The CDR3 is 15 residues long. Germline CDR1 SQVTM, CDR2 ANQGSEA. Trimming cost V 5 bases and J 1 base; bases outside gene matches: 6. Here the CDR3 DNA reads TGCAGCGTTCATGGACAGGGATTGAACACCGGGGAGCTGTTTTTT. It specifies CSVHGQGLNTGELFF.